Below, one TCR beta chain is given with its context. From germline, CDR1 is SEHNR and CDR2 FQNEAQ (reference sequence). The CDR3 has 13 residues. The V gene lost 5 bases and the J gene lost 4 bases, with 9 bases spanning the gap. TCRdb keeps only in-frame clones here, not all; method: immunoSEQ multiplex PCR. In the table there are about 46,000 clones, 87% of which are singletons. The data originate from a study of blood T cell repertoires in COVID-19. This chain uses TRBV7-9 with TRBJ1-5, with D maybe TRBD1 (6 bases). The sequenced sample consisted of peripheral blood. This sequence originates from a human donor in a cohort sampled during active COVID-19. In nucleotides, the CDR3 is TGTGCCAGCAGCGGGACATTTAATCAGCCCCAGCATTTT. Residues: CASSGTFNQPQHF.